What follows is one T cell receptor (beta chain) and its context. Its antigen is unknown. No much larger clone exists at a distance of one base, and base qualities are not known. These data belong to a study of T cells in tuberculosis (dated 2018 in TCRdb). Background on the whole study: The study combined CD1B tetramers and high-throughput TCR immunosequencing to characterize T cells specific for the mycobacterial lipid antigen glucose monomycolate (GMM). IGRA-negative adolescents, IGRA-positive adolescents with latent tuberculosis and adults with active tuberculosis, more than 9 per group, were compared in a South African clinical cohort. Beyond this particular receptor, the publication reports: Which clinical samples got chosen depended on the availability of cryopreserved specimens, and the active tuberculosis cases were adults, whereas the controls were adolescents. Smaller NN-distances were partly driven by shorter CDR3-alpha lengths in active tuberculosis patients, and statistical significance was not reached for the TCR-beta difference. Using GEM motif frequencies, a classifier achieved 70% accuracy, whereas a classifier built on the diverse GMM-specific repertoire got to 87% accuracy (AUROC 0.8 to 0.95). Compared with IGRA-negative controls, TCR-alpha repertoires from active tuberculosis had smaller mean NN-distances to GMM-specific TCRs, which suggests clonal expansion of these TCRs.

TCR libraries were generated with the immunoSEQ multiplex PCR assay, using TCR-beta and/or TCR-alpha/delta assays for each sample. The amplified TCR libraries were sequenced on the Illumina high-throughput platform. As for the authors' bioinformatics: Clustering and dimensionality reduction were performed using pairwise TCRdist distances among GMM-specific receptors from ex vivo sorted or in vitro expanded T cells. The score assigned to each clinical repertoire was mean NN-distance, meaning the average TCRdist to the nearest 10% of tetramer-positive reference sequences. To compute GEM TCR motif frequency, the fraction of unique TCRs matching known GEM sequences by V/J usage and CDR3 length was calculated. Linear discriminant analysis with leave-one-out cross-validation, implemented in scikit-learn, was used to classify active tuberculosis. TCRdb provides this immuneACCESS table in a form limited to in-frame rearrangements. Some clones are lacking; in checked studies, under half of them reflect an unresolved V gene, and why the rest are absent is not known. The V and J calls and the clone size are those of that table, but D and trimming were determined from the DNA. The sample includes 37,000 or so clones, with around 92% observed a single time. The ten most abundant clones make up about 12% of the sample.

At study entry, adolescents were screened for latent tuberculosis infection by tuberculin skin test and QuantiFERON-TB GOLD In-Tube IGRA. Immunosequencing was performed on unsorted cryopreserved PBMC, with approximately 110,000 T cells per clinical donor covered on average. Eleven high schools in the Worcester region of the Western Cape, South Africa, served as enrollment sites for adolescents aged 12 to 18 years. Ten or so M. tuberculosis-infected and roughly 10 uninfected adolescents were selected with matching for age and sex. Adolescent PBMC were isolated from freshly drawn heparinized blood by density centrifugation and cryopreserved. As encoded in the germline V gene, CDR1 is SGHVS while CDR2 is FQNEAQ. The CDR3 goes from the cysteine to the phenylalanine over 14 residues. The kept DNA is CDR3 alone, 42 bases in frame from the first base. V and J are truncated by 2 bases and 8 bases respectively, leaving an intervening sequence of 12 bases.

The chain uses TRBV7-8 and TRBJ1-4; matching of 6 bases hints at TRBD1 as the D gene. This clonotype was obtained from a donor under 30 with latent tuberculosis or without tuberculosis infection. Some clones in this sample may be carry-over from other donors' samples. Sequencing was carried out using PBMCs. The nucleotide sequence is given as TGTGCCAGCAGCTTACGACAGGTTGGCGAAAAACTGTTTTTT. Its coded protein is CASSLRQVGEKLFF.